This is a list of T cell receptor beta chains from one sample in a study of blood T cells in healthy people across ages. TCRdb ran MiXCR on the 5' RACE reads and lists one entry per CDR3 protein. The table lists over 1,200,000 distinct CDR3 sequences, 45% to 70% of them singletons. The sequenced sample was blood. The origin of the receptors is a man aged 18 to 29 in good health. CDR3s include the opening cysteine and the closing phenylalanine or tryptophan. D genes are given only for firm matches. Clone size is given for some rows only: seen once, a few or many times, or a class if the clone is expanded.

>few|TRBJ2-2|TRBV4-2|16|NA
CASSQGHRTNTGELFF
TGTGCCAGCAGCCAAGGACACAGAACCAACACCGGGGAGCTGTTTTTT
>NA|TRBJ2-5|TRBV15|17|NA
CATSRDPATRRQETQYF
TGTGCCACCAGCAGAGACCCCGCGACTAGGCGACAAGAGACCCAGTACTTC
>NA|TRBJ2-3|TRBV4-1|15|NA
CASSHLGGGTDTQYF
TGCGCCAGCAGCCATTTGGGAGGGGGTACAGATACGCAGTATTTT
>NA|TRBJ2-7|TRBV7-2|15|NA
CASSQNPGTIYEQYF
TGTGCCAGCAGCCAGAACCCCGGGACCATCTACGAGCAGTACTTC
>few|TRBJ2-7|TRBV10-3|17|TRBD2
CAISVATTSGISHEQYF
TGTGCCATCAGCGTGGCCACCACTAGCGGTATCTCGCACGAGCAGTACTTC
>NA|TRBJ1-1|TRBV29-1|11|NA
CSVVQLTEAFF
TGCAGCGTTGTTCAGCTCACTGAAGCTTTCTTT
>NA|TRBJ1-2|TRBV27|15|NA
CASSLSPPTSYGYTF
TGTGCCAGCAGTTTGAGCCCCCCGACAAGTTATGGCTACACCTTC
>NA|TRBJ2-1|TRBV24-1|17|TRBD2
CATSDHDSGQTYNEQFF
TGTGCCACCAGTGACCATGATAGCGGGCAGACCTACAATGAGCAGTTCTTC
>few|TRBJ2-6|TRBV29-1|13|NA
CSVRVSGANVLTF
TGCAGCGTTCGAGTCTCTGGGGCCAACGTCCTGACTTTC
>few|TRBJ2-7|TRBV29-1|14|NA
CSVGGGLLSYEQYF
TGCAGCGTTGGTGGCGGGCTCCTATCCTACGAGCAGTACTTC
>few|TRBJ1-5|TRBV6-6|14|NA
CASSYRGLGQPQHF
TGTGCCAGCAGTTACCGGGGGCTAGGTCAGCCCCAGCATTTT
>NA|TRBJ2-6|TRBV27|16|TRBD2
CASSPTSRAGANVLTF
TGTGCCAGCAGCCCGACTAGCAGAGCTGGGGCCAACGTCCTGACTTTC
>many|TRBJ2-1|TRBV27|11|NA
CASSFGPEQFF
TGTGCCAGCAGTTTCGGACCAGAGCAGTTCTTC
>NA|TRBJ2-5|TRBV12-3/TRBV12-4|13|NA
CASSPPGIWTQYF
TGTGCCAGCAGTCCGCCTGGCATTTGGACCCAGTACTTC
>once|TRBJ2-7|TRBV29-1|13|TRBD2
CSAVTSGYNEQYF
TGCAGCGCTGTGACTAGCGGATACAATGAGCAGTACTTC
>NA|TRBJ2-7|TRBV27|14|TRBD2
CASSLSGLGHEQYF
TGTGCCAGCAGTTTATCGGGACTAGGGCACGAGCAGTACTTC
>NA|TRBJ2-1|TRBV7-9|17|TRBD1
CASSLAGQGPSYNEQFF
TGTGCCAGCAGCTTAGCCGGACAGGGGCCCTCCTACAATGAGCAGTTCTTC
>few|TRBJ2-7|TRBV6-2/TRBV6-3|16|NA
CASSPTGFRNSYEQYF
TGTGCCAGCAGTCCTACAGGGTTTCGGAACTCCTACGAGCAGTACTTC
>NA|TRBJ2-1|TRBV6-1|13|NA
CATSDSSYNEQFF
TGTGCCACGAGTGATAGCTCCTACAATGAGCAGTTCTTC
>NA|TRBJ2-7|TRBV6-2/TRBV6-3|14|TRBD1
CASRKDREFYEQYF
TGTGCCAGCAGGAAGGACAGGGAATTCTACGAGCAGTACTTC
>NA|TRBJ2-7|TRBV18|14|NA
CASSPPSGIYEQYF
TGTGCCAGCTCACCACCCTCGGGGATCTACGAGCAGTACTTC
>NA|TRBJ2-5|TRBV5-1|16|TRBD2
CASSLVVTSVQETQYF
TGCGCCAGCAGCTTGGTAGTGACTAGCGTACAAGAGACCCAGTACTTC
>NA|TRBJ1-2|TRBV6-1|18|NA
CASSTITDWAPTNYGYTF
TGTGCCAGCAGTACGATTACCGATTGGGCCCCAACGAACTATGGCTACACCTTC
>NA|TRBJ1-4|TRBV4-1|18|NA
CASSQGNSGLPTNEKLFF
TGCGCCAGCAGCCAAGGTAATTCCGGGTTACCAACTAATGAAAAACTGTTTTTT
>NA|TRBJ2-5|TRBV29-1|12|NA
CSAIGNREAQYF
TGCAGCGCTATAGGAAACCGTGAGGCCCAGTACTTC
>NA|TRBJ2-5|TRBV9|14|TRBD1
CASSPRTGRKTQYF
TGTGCCAGCAGCCCCCGGACAGGGAGAAAGACCCAGTACTTC
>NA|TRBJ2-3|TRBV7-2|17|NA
CASSLDQDYTSTDTQYF
TGTGCCAGCAGCTTAGATCAGGACTACACTAGCACAGATACGCAGTATTTT
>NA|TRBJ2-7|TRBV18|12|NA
CASSERGHEQYF
TGTGCCAGCTCAGAAAGGGGTCACGAGCAGTACTTC
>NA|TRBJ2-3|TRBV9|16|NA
CASSLRLGASTDTQYF
TGTGCCAGCAGCCTCCGATTGGGGGCCTCCACAGATACGCAGTATTTT
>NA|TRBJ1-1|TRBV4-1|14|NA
CASSQGSVVTEAFF
TGCGCCAGCAGCCAGGGGAGTGTGGTCACTGAAGCTTTCTTT
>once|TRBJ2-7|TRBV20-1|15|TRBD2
CSANRLAESSYEQYF
TGCAGTGCCAACCGGCTAGCGGAGAGCTCCTACGAGCAGTACTTC
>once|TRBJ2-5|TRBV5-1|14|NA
CASSVGQEGETQYF
TGCGCCAGCAGCGTTGGCCAGGAGGGGGAGACCCAGTACTTC
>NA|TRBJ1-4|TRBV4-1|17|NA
CASRQDRNHPTNEKLFF
TGCGCCAGCCGTCAGGACAGAAACCATCCAACTAATGAAAAACTGTTTTTT
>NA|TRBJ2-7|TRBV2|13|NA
CTSSPRGRMEQYF
TGTACCAGCAGTCCGCGGGGCCGAATGGAGCAGTACTTC
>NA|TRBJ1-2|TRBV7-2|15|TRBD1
CASRTGGRLGNGYTF
TGTGCCAGCCGGACAGGGGGACGGTTAGGGAATGGCTACACCTTC
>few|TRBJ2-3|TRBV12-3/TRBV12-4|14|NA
CASSLGADTDTQYF
TGTGCCAGCAGTTTAGGGGCAGACACAGATACGCAGTATTTT
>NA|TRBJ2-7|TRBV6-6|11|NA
CASRLGTLLYF
TGTGCCAGCCGCTTGGGGACTCTTCTGTACTTC
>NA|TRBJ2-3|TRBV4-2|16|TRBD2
CASSQAVRGGSDTQYF
TGTGCCAGCAGCCAAGCTGTACGCGGGGGGTCGGATACGCAGTATTTT
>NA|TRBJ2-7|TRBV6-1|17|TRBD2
CASRMRGWEGSSYEQYF
TGTGCCAGCAGGATGCGCGGCTGGGAGGGGAGCTCCTACGAGCAGTACTTC
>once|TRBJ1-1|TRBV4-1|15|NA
CASSQDRGDWAEAFF
TGCGCCAGCAGCCAAGATCGGGGTGATTGGGCTGAAGCTTTCTTT
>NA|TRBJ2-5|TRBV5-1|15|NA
CASSFVAGLRKTQYF
TGCGCCAGCAGCTTTGTGGCGGGATTGAGAAAGACCCAGTACTTC
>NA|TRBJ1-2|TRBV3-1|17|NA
CASSQGDLVQSVDRYTF
TGTGCCAGCAGCCAAGGAGATCTGGTGCAGTCTGTGGATCGCTACACCTTC